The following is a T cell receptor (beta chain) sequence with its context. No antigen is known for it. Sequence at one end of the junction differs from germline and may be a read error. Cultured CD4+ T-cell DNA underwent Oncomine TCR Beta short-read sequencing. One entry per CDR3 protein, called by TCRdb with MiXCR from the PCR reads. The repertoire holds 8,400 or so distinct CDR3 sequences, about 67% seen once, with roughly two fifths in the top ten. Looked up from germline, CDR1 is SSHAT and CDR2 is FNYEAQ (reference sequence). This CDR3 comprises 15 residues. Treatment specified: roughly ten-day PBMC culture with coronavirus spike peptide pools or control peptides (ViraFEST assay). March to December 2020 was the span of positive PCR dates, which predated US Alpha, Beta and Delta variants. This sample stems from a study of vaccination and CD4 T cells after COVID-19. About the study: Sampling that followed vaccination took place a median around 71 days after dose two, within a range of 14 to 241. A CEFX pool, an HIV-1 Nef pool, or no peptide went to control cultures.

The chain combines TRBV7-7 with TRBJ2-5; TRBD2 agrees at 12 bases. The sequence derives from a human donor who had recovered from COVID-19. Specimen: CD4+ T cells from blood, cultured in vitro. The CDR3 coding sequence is TGTGCTAGCAGCTTACTAGCGGGGGGTCAAGAGACCCAGTACTTC. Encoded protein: CASSLLAGGQETQYF.